Below, 32 T cell receptor beta chains from the same sample are listed, as sequenced in a study of CD8+ T cells in alopecia areata. Described treatment: oral pan-JAK inhibitor, 5-10 mg twice daily. In each case, RNA was isolated and then reverse transcribed into cDNA as the sequencing template. Data came from immunoSEQ multiplex PCR; TCRdb stores just in-frame clones and leaves some out. The sample holds some 190,000 clones, more than 60% seen once. Sequences were derived from CD4+ T cells sorted from blood, sampled at approximately week 45, from a patient treated with tofacitinib. These TCRs come from a human donor with alopecia areata.

This clone was counted only a few times. J is TRBJ1-1 and V is TRBV9; D is unclear. Germline values: CDR1 SGDLS, CDR2 YYNGEE. V lost 3 bases and J 3 bases, leaving 9 bases between the germline ends. The CDR3 covers 13 residues. This CDR3 reads CASSERVDTEAFF. The CDR3 DNA follows: TGTGCCAGCAGCGAGCGTGTAGACACTGAAGCTTTCTTT.

The CDR3 DNA reads as TGTGCCAGCAGCTTGCCAGGAATCGACACCGGGGAGCTGTTTTTT. This codes for CASSLPGIDTGELFF. The V gene is TRBV5-6, the J gene TRBJ2-2; D is undetermined. Germline V gene lookup returns CDR1 SGHDT and CDR2 YYEEEE. V was clipped by 1 base and J by 3 bases, with 10 bases between them. CDR3 length: 15 amino acids.

The chain couples TRBV7-9 to TRBJ1-4; maybe TRBD1 (5 bases). Germline V gene data show CDR1 as SEHNR and CDR2 as FQNEAQ (reference sequence). Trimming removed 1 base at V and 0 bases at J, with 12 bases between. This CDR3 is built from 17 residues. This chain's CDR3 is CASSLGRTTATNEKLFF. Here the CDR3 DNA reads TGTGCCAGCAGCTTAGGTCGAACGACAGCAACTAATGAAAAACTGTTTTTT.

The V gene is TRBV27, the J gene TRBJ2-3; D gene ambiguous. Germline CDR1 MNHEY, CDR2 SMNVEV (reference sequence). The CDR3 consists of 11 residues. V gave up 4 bases and J gave up 4 bases, with 3 bases separating them. This CDR3 reads CASSSADTQYF. The CDR3 DNA follows: TGTGCCAGCAGTTCCGCAGATACGCAGTATTTT.

The rearrangement joins TRBV6-1 to TRBJ1-5, with D possibly TRBD1 on 5 matching bases. The CDR3 length is 12 residues. Germline CDR1 reads MNHNS; CDR2 reads SASEGT. V dropped 10 bases and J dropped 2 bases, with 9 bases sitting between them. The CDR3 DNA is TGTGCCACCAGGGTTGGCAATCAGCCCCAGCATTTT. This encodes CATRVGNQPQHF.

Concerning this clone itself: Other DNA sequences of this sample code for an identical CDR3. The V call is TRBV30, the J call TRBJ1-2, with D possibly being TRBD1 (5 bases). The CDR3 has 13 residues. Trimming removed 0 bases at V and 2 bases at J, with 7 bases between. Germline CDR1 GTSNPN, CDR2 SVGIG (reference sequence). CDR3 nucleotides: TGTGCCTGGAGTGTGGGGCGCAACTATGGCTACACCTTC. It codes for CAWSVGRNYGYTF.

This clone has only a few counts. The chain employs TRBV29-1 and TRBJ1-5; D call uncertain. CDR1 is SQVTM, CDR2 ANQGSEA, per germline. Deletions cut 4 bases from V and 3 bases from J, with 10 bases between. This CDR3 comprises 13 residues. The CDR3 bases are TGCAGCGTTGCGGACGGGATCAATCAGCCCCAGCATTTT. Translated: CSVADGINQPQHF.

The chain has TRBV9 and TRBJ1-1; possible D gene TRBD1, 5 bases. The CDR3 runs 13 residues. Germline lookup yields CDR1 SGDLS and CDR2 YYNGEE. The V and J ends lost 2 bases and 7 bases respectively, with 12 bases between them. CDR3 bases: TGTGCCAGCAGCGTGGAGATCAGGGATGAAGCTTTCTTT. Translated: CASSVEIRDEAFF.

The chain recombines TRBV5-6 with TRBJ2-1; no reliable D call. Germline loops: CDR1 SGHDT, CDR2 YYEEEE. The CDR3 consists of 17 residues. Trimming shortened V by 1 base and J by 0 bases, and 14 bases separated the two germline ends. Here the CDR3 DNA reads TGTGCCAGCAGCTTGCAGGTTCGGCAAAACTCCTACAATGAGCAGTTCTTC. Translating it yields CASSLQVRQNSYNEQFF.

The J gene is TRBJ2-5, the V gene TRBV29-1; TRBD1 might be the D (5 bases). Trimming took 4 bases from V and 5 from J, leaving 17 bases between them. CDR3 length equals 14 residues. The V gene's germline CDR1 is SQVTM and CDR2 ANQGSEA. The CDR3 nucleotides are TGCAGCGTTGCCGAAGTATCGAGACAGGAGACCCAGTACTTC. The encoded protein is CSVAEVSRQETQYF.

There are a few counts of this clone. The chain recombines TRBV7-8 with TRBJ2-3, with 7 bases identical to TRBD2. CDR1 SGHVS and CDR2 FQNEAQ come from the germline V gene. After removal of 6 bases from V and 1 base from J, the junction contained 1 base not matched to a gene. The CDR3 consists of 13 residues. The CDR3 here is CASSGGGTDTQYF. The DNA for the CDR3 is TGTGCCAGCAGTGGGGGGGGCACAGATACGCAGTATTTT.

The chain recombines TRBV25-1 with TRBJ1-2, with D possibly being TRBD1 (6 bases). The length of the CDR3 is 15 residues. Per the germline V gene, CDR1 is MGHDK and CDR2 is SYGVNS. Trimming left V 2 bases short and J 3 bases short, with 13 bases between. The chain's CDR3 is CASSEADSGYYGYTF. The CDR3 DNA reads as TGTGCCAGCAGTGAAGCGGACAGCGGGTACTATGGCTACACCTTC.

The chain combines TRBV29-1 with TRBJ1-1, with no clear D. Germline V gene sequence: CDR1 SQVTM, CDR2 ANQGSEA. The CDR3 covers 12 residues. V was clipped by 4 bases and J by 11 bases, with 17 bases between them. The CDR3 DNA reads as TGCAGCGTTGCCCGCCCAACATACGGCGCTTTCTTT. Protein product: CSVARPTYGAFF.

This clone was seen only a few times. The chain carries TRBV30 and TRBJ2-2; D call uncertain. V shed 3 bases and J shed 2 bases, with 7 bases lying between them. Germline V CDR1 and CDR2: GTSNPN, SVGIG (reference sequence). The CDR3 is 13 residues long. The CDR3 is CAWSNHNTGELFF. The CDR3 DNA follows: TGTGCCTGGAGCAACCATAACACCGGGGAGCTGTTTTTT. The variable domain in full, with the rest retrieved from reference TRBV30 and TRBJ2-2, is SQTIHQWPATLVQPVGSPLSLECTVEGTSNPNLYWYRQAAGRGLQLLFYSVGIGQISSEVPQNLSASRPQDRQFILSSKKLLLSDSGFYLCAWSNHNTGELFFGEGSRLTVL.

The genes are TRBV2 and TRBJ1-5; the D is unclear. V lost 8 bases, J lost 2 bases, and 13 bases lay in between. The germline CDR1 and CDR2 sequences are SNHLY and FYNNEI. The CDR3 has 14 amino acids. The CDR3: CASGGGGRNQPQHF. The CDR3, as DNA: TGTGCCAGCGGAGGAGGAGGGCGCAATCAGCCCCAGCATTTT.

This clone has only a few counts. The chain combines TRBV29-1 with TRBJ1-4; D call uncertain. Trimming cost V 1 base and J 8 bases, with 8 bases left between them. The CDR3 runs 12 residues. Germline CDR1 is SQVTM and CDR2 is ANQGSEA. The CDR3, as DNA: TGCAGCGTTGAAGGGAGAGAGGAAAAACTGTTTTTT. The encoded protein is CSVEGREEKLFF.

V usage is TRBV11-3 and J usage is TRBJ2-7; TRBD1 agrees at 7 bases. Unmatched junction bases numbered 4, after V lost 1 base and J lost 4 bases. Per the germline V gene, CDR1 is SGHNT and CDR2 is YENEEA. The CDR3 runs 14 residues. The CDR3 sequence is CASSLGIQGYEQYF. The DNA of the CDR3 is TGTGCCAGCAGCTTAGGCATACAGGGGTACGAGCAGTACTTC.

The chain couples TRBV23-1 to TRBJ1-5, with 7 bases matching TRBD1. TRBV23-1 is classed as an ORF, of uncertain function. This CDR3 contains 18 residues. Germline trimming cut 4 bases from V and 0 bases from J; bases unmatched to any gene: 12. This chain's CDR3 is CASSLPGQQPYSNQPQHF. As DNA, the CDR3 is TGCGCCAGCAGTCTGCCGGGACAGCAACCGTATAGCAATCAGCCCCAGCATTTT.

This chain links TRBV30 with TRBJ2-7; D perhaps matches TRBD1 (5 bases). The CDR3 extends over 12 amino acids. The V gene's germline CDR1 is GTSNPN and CDR2 SVGIG (reference sequence). The V and J ends lost 2 bases and 12 bases respectively, with 17 bases between them. The CDR3: CAWSPPLGQPYF. CDR3 nucleotide sequence: TGTGCCTGGAGTCCCCCTTTGGGGCAGCCGTACTTC.

The chain couples TRBV27 to TRBJ1-5; no clear D gene. The V and J ends lost 5 bases and 0 bases respectively, with 11 bases between them. The CDR3 is 15 residues long. Germline V gives CDR1 MNHEY, CDR2 SMNVEV (reference sequence). This CDR3 is CASSPGVVSNQPQHF. The CDR3 nucleotides are TGTGCCAGCAGTCCCGGAGTCGTTAGCAATCAGCCCCAGCATTTT.

The sample holds a few counts of this clone. The gene calls are TRBV29-1 and TRBJ2-4, with D unresolved. V lost 0 bases, J lost 0 bases, and 21 bases lay in between. This CDR3 region has 19 residues. Germline CDR1 reads SQVTM; CDR2 reads ANQGSEA. The CDR3 DNA sequence: TGCAGCGTTGAAGAGGGTAGGCAGCGCGGCGTTATAGCCAAAAACATTCAGTACTTC. This encodes CSVEEGRQRGVIAKNIQYF.

The chain employs TRBV30 and TRBJ1-5; tentative D call: TRBD1 (5 bases). Germline CDR1 and CDR2: GTSNPN and SVGIG (reference sequence). V lost 1 base, J lost 4 bases, and 14 bases lay in between. This CDR3 is 15 amino acids long. Here the CDR3 reads CAWSGGHAVNQPQHF. CDR3 nucleotides: TGTGCCTGGAGTGGTGGACACGCCGTAAATCAGCCCCAGCATTTT.

The CDR3 loop reads CASSQVHGIGEQFF. CDR3 nucleotides: TGTGCCAGCAGCCAAGTACACGGCATTGGGGAGCAGTTCTTC. This chain uses TRBV14 with TRBJ2-1; D unresolved. The germline gives CDR1 SGHDN, CDR2 FVKESK. The CDR3 covers 14 residues. V lost 1 base and J 10 bases, leaving 14 bases between the germline ends.

The chain carries TRBV30 and TRBJ1-2, with D possibly matching TRBD1 (5 bases). The V and J ends lost 4 bases and 3 bases respectively, with 18 bases between them. Germline values: CDR1 GTSNPN, CDR2 SVGIG (reference sequence). This CDR3 spans 15 amino acids. The CDR3 DNA sequence: TGTGCCTGGACCCACCGGGGCCTAAGGGACTATGGCTACACCTTC. Its translation is CAWTHRGLRDYGYTF.

The chain has TRBV11-2 and TRBJ1-1; D is ambiguous. CDR1 is SGHAT, CDR2 FQNNGV, per germline. CDR3 size: 16 residues. The V end was cut by 6 bases, the J end by 1 base, with 18 bases between. In DNA form, the CDR3 reads TGTGCCAGCAGTTCCGACCTTGTGGGGAGGAACACTGAAGCTTTCTTT. Translation: CASSSDLVGRNTEAFF.

V and J are TRBV27 and TRBJ1-5; TRBD1 agrees at 9 bases. CDR1 is MNHEY and CDR2 is SMNVEV in the germline V gene (reference sequence). Trimming at V came to 6 bases and at J to 5 bases, leaving 2 bases not matched to a gene. The CDR3 has 13 amino acids. DNA of the CDR3: TGTGCCAGCAGCCGGGACAGGGATCAGCCCCAGCATTTT. Translated, it gives CASSRDRDQPQHF.

The rearrangement links TRBV7-2 to TRBJ1-2; D remains ambiguous. Germline CDR1 reads SGHTA; CDR2 reads FQGNSA. This CDR3 has 13 residues. V dropped 4 bases and J dropped 2 bases, with 8 bases sitting between them. CDR3 loop: CASSSRLNYGYTF. CDR3 sequence (DNA): TGTGCCAGCAGCTCCCGTCTCAACTATGGCTACACCTTC.

V is TRBV29-1 and J is TRBJ1-1; D gene ambiguous. The CDR3 spans 14 residues. The ends were cut back, 7 bases at V and 3 bases at J, with 18 bases in the middle. Germline CDR1 reads SQVTM; CDR2 reads ANQGSEA. The CDR3 reads CSASVGGEYTEAFF. The CDR3 DNA reads TGCAGCGCTTCTGTTGGAGGCGAGTACACTGAAGCTTTCTTT.

This clone was counted a few times. The V gene is TRBV12-5, the J gene TRBJ1-2; 7 bases line up with TRBD1. Germline CDR1 and CDR2: LGHNT and FRNRAP. The CDR3 runs to 13 residues. V dropped 6 bases and J dropped 4; count of bases not matched to a gene: 5. CDR3 sequence: CASGRTGGYGYTF. CDR3 nucleotides: TGTGCTAGTGGGCGGACAGGCGGCTATGGCTACACCTTC.

CDR3 sequence reads: CAWSGGLAGAREQYF. CDR3 nucleotide sequence: TGTGCCTGGAGTGGCGGACTAGCGGGGGCTCGTGAGCAGTACTTC. The chain has TRBV30 and TRBJ2-7, with 13 bases matching TRBD2. Germline V gene sequence: CDR1 GTSNPN, CDR2 SVGIG (reference sequence). The CDR3 consists of 15 residues. V dropped 1 base and J dropped 7; count of bases not matched to a gene: 7.

The gene calls are TRBV5-1 and TRBJ2-7; no reliable D call. This CDR3 comprises 16 residues. CDR1 and CDR2 from the germline V gene are SGHRS and YFSETQ. Between the trimmed V and J ends, which lost 0 bases and 4 bases, there was a span of 17 bases. CDR3 region: CASSLATSVNPYEQYF. The CDR3 DNA sequence: TGCGCCAGCAGCTTGGCCACGTCGGTCAATCCATACGAGCAGTACTTC.

This rearrangement joins TRBV21-1 to TRBJ1-2. TRBV21-1 is deemed a pseudogene. The CDR3 totals 10 residues. DNA for the CDR3: TGTGCCAGCAGTTACGATGGCTACACCTTC. Encoded protein: CASSYDGYTF.